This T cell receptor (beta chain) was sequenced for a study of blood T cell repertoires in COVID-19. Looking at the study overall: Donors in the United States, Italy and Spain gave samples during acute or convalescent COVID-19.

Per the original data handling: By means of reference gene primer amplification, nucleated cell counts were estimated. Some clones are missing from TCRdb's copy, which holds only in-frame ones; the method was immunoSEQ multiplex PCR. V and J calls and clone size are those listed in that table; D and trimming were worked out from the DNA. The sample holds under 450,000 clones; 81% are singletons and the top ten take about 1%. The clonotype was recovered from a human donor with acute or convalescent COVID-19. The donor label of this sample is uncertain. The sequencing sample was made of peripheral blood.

The CDR3 protein is CASSQRAVRGEPQHF. As DNA, the CDR3 is TGTGCCAGCAGCCAGAGAGCGGTTCGGGGTGAGCCCCAGCATTTT. The chain couples TRBV3-1 (or the pseudogene TRBV3-2) to TRBJ1-5; the D is unclear. CDR3 size: 15 residues. CDR1 is LGHDT, CDR2 YNNKEL, per germline (reference sequence). The V and J ends lost 3 bases and 8 bases respectively, with 17 bases between them.